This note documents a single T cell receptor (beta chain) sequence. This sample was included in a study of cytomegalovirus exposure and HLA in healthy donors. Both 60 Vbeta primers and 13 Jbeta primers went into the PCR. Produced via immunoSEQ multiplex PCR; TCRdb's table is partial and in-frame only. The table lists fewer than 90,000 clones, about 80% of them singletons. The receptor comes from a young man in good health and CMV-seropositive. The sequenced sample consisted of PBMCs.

The CDR3 region is CASSLNRDSEAFF. CDR3 nucleotide sequence: TGTGCCAGCAGCTTAAACAGAGACAGTGAAGCTTTCTTT. The chain links TRBV7-9 to TRBJ1-1, with D perhaps TRBD1 (5 bases). Germline loops: CDR1 SEHNR, CDR2 FQNEAQ (reference sequence). Trimming pared 2 bases from V and 7 bases from J, leaving 11 bases between. The CDR3 is 13 residues long.